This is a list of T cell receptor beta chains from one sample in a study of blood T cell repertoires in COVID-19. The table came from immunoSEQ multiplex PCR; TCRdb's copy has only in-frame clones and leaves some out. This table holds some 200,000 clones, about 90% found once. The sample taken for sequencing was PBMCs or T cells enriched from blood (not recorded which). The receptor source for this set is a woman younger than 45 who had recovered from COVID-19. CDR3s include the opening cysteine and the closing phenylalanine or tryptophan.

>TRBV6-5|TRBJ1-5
CATRRDRGDDQPQHF
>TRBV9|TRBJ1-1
CASSVDEGPSGGAFF
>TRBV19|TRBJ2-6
CASSIGHTGANVLTF
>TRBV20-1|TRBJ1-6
CSASTGINSPLHF
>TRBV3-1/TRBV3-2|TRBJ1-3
CASRTGSGNTIYF
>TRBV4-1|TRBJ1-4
CASSQDGDAGEKLFF
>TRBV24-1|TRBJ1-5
CATRQGPNQPQHF
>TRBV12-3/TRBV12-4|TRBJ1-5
CASTGQDNQPQHF
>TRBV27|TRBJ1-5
CASSPDREGNQPQHF
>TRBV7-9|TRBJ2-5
CASSRSGTARETQYF
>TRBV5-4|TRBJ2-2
CASSLAKDRNTGELFF
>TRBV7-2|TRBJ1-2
CASSLDGTGGTYGYTF
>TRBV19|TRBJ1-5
CASRDSGNQPQHF
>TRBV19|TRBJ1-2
CASSIVRGNYGYTF
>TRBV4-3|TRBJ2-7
CASSQGSWDILFGSYEQYF